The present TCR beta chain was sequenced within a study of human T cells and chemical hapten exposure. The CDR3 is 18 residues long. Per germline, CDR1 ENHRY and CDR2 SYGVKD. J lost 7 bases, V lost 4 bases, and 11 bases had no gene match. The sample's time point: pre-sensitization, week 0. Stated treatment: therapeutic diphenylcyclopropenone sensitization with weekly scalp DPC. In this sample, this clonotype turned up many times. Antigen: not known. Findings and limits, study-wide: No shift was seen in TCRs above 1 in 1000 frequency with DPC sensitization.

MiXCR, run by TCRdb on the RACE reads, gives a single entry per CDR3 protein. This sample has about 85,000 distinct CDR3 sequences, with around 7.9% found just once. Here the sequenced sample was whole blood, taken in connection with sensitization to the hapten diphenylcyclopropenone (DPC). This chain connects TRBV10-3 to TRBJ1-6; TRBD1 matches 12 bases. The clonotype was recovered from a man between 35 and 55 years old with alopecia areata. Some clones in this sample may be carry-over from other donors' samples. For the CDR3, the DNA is TGTGCCATCAGTGGTCCCGGGACAGGGGGCTCCTCCAATTCACCCCTCCACTTT. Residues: CAISGPGTGGSSNSPLHF.